The 32 T cell receptor beta chains presented below share a single source sample, sequenced in a study of human T cells and chemical hapten exposure. The sample's time point: patch test 2, 6 weeks after DPC sensitization. Regarding treatment: therapeutic diphenylcyclopropenone sensitization with weekly scalp DPC. TCRdb reanalysed the RACE reads using MiXCR and keeps one entry per CDR3 protein. The sample shows 140,000 or so distinct CDR3 sequences, approximately 10% of them seen only once. The specimen was whole blood, collected in connection with sensitization to the hapten diphenylcyclopropenone (DPC). Source of these receptors: a woman aged 45 to 65 with alopecia areata. Some clones in this sample may be carry-over from other donors' samples.

This clonotype appeared a few times. The chain is built from TRBV11-2 and TRBJ2-6, with no clear D. Trimming removed 2 bases at V and 0 bases at J, with 8 bases between. Per the germline V gene, CDR1 is SGHAT and CDR2 is FQNNGV. This CDR3 is 16 amino acids long. Here the CDR3 reads CASSLFVSSGANVLTF. The CDR3 DNA follows: TGTGCCAGCAGCTTATTTGTCAGCTCTGGGGCCAACGTCCTGACTTTC.

The chain has TRBV9 and TRBJ1-4; 7 positions match TRBD1. Trimming removed 0 bases from V and 10 bases from J; junction bases left unmatched: 9. CDR1 and CDR2 from the germline V gene are SGDLS and YYNGEE. The CDR3 spans 15 residues. For the CDR3, the DNA is TGTGCCAGCAGCGTAGGGAAGGGGGCTAAAGGAAAACTGTTTTTT. Protein sequence: CASSVGKGAKGKLFF.

This clonotype was counted a few times. The gene calls are TRBV6-1 and TRBJ1-5; 8 nucleotides agree with TRBD1. Trimming took 2 bases from V and 4 from J; bases not matched to a gene: 4. This CDR3 spans 15 amino acids. Looked up from germline, CDR1 is MNHNS and CDR2 is SASEGT. The CDR3 bases are TGTGCCAGCAGTGAATACCGACAGGGGAATCAGCCCCAGCATTTT. This sequence encodes CASSEYRQGNQPQHF.

The J gene is TRBJ1-3, the V gene TRBV5-1, with D possibly TRBD1 on 5 matching bases. This CDR3 is 14 amino acids long. V lost 5 bases and J lost 2, with 11 bases in between. Germline CDR1 is SGHRS and CDR2 is YFSETQ. Here the CDR3 reads CASRGEGTGNTIYF. CDR3 coding DNA: TGCGCCAGCAGAGGGGAAGGGACTGGAAACACCATATATTTT.

This clonotype was detected a few times. J is TRBJ2-3 and V is TRBV12-3 or TRBV12-4; 7 bases match TRBD2. The CDR3 length is 15 residues. Unmatched junction bases numbered 12, after V lost 6 bases and J lost 6 bases. The CDR3 region is CASRTSGVGADTQYF. The CDR3 region has the DNA TGTGCCAGCAGGACAAGCGGGGTCGGCGCGGATACGCAGTATTTT.

This clonotype was counted between two and nine times. Written as DNA, the CDR3 is TGTGCCAGCAGGCGAAAATCGGAAAACACCATATATTTT. It yields the protein CASRRKSENTIYF. The J gene is TRBJ1-3, the V gene TRBV7-2; D remains ambiguous. CDR1 is SGHTA, CDR2 FQGNSA, per germline. The V gene lost 6 bases and the J gene lost 6 bases, with 12 bases spanning the gap. CDR3 length equals 13 residues.

V gene TRBV5-1 combines with J gene TRBJ2-5; D ambiguous. The V gene lost 2 bases and the J gene lost 4 bases, with 12 bases spanning the gap. This CDR3 region has 14 residues. CDR1 is SGHRS and CDR2 is YFSETQ in the germline V gene. This CDR3 is CASSLHLLTETQYF. The CDR3 bases are TGCGCCAGCAGCTTACATCTCCTTACAGAGACCCAGTACTTC.

With regard to this clonotype: Being one base from a much bigger clone, this may be a read error. V is TRBV6-1 and J is TRBJ2-1, with 8 positions matching TRBD2. Germline CDR1 reads MNHNS; CDR2 reads SASEGT. The V and J ends lost 7 bases and 5 bases, in that order; junction bases with no gene match: 13. The CDR3 spans 16 residues. The CDR3 nucleotides are TGTGCCAGCATCGTGTGGGGACTAGTGGGACACAATGAGCAGTTCTTC. Encoded protein: CASIVWGLVGHNEQFF.

This clonotype was seen a single time. The V gene is TRBV3-1, the J gene TRBJ1-1, with no clear D. Germline V gene lookup returns CDR1 LGHDT and CDR2 YNNKEL (reference sequence). Deletions cut 2 bases from V and 0 bases from J, with 7 bases between. This CDR3 is 14 amino acids long. As DNA, the CDR3 is TGTGCCAGCAGCCAACCCCGTATGAACACTGAAGCTTTCTTT. Its protein is CASSQPRMNTEAFF.

The CDR3 DNA sequence: TGTGCCAGCAAGAGGACAGGGGGCATGAACACTGAAGCTTTCTTT. Amino acids: CASKRTGGMNTEAFF. The chain joins TRBV27 to TRBJ1-1; 11 bases are a match to TRBD1. The germline V gene has CDR1 MNHEY and CDR2 SMNVEV (reference sequence). This CDR3 is built from 15 residues. After removal of 7 bases from V and 0 bases from J, the junction contained 4 bases not matched to a gene.

The V and J genes are TRBV20-1 and TRBJ1-2; D may be TRBD1 (6 bases). CDR1 DFQATT and CDR2 SNEGSKA come from the germline V gene (reference sequence). This CDR3 comprises 11 residues. V was shortened by 0 bases and J by 8 bases, with 7 bases between the two germline ends. CDR3 sequence (DNA): TGCAGTGCTAGAGATGGGGGCGGCTACACCTTC. Translating it yields CSARDGGGYTF.

The V gene is TRBV7-6, the J gene TRBJ2-7, with D unresolved. V was pared by 2 bases and J by 6 bases, with 11 bases between. This CDR3 comprises 13 residues. Germline CDR1 SGHVS, CDR2 FNYEAQ. The CDR3 sequence is CASSLSGQTEQYF. CDR3 coding DNA: TGTGCCAGCAGCTTATCAGGCCAAACCGAGCAGTACTTC.

V usage is TRBV30 and J usage is TRBJ1-4; D unresolved. CDR1 and CDR2 from the germline V gene are GTSNPN and SVGIG (reference sequence). CDR3 size: 17 residues. V lost 1 base and J 8 bases, leaving 23 bases between the germline ends. CDR3 coding DNA: TGTGCCTGGAGTGCTACCCCTTGGACCACCAAGAGGGAAAAACTGTTTTTT. This encodes CAWSATPWTTKREKLFF.

This clonotype was seen a handful of times. J is TRBJ1-2 and V is TRBV20-1; perhaps TRBD1 as D (5 bases). CDR1 is DFQATT, CDR2 SNEGSKA, per germline (reference sequence). V was shortened by 1 base and J by 5 bases, with 14 bases between the two germline ends. The CDR3 contains 14 residues. The CDR3 nucleotides read TGCAGTGCTAGAGGTCCAGGGAACGAGTATGGCTACACCTTC. This sequence encodes CSARGPGNEYGYTF.

V is TRBV24-1 and J is TRBJ1-5, with a tentative D call TRBD1 (6 bases). CDR1 is KGHDR and CDR2 is SFDVKD in the germline V gene. There are 13 residues in the CDR3. The ends were cut back, 6 bases at V and 4 bases at J, with 9 bases in the middle. Written as DNA, the CDR3 is TGTGCCACCAGTACCCAGGGGAATCAGCCCCAGCATTTT. This translates into CATSTQGNQPQHF.

This clonotype was picked up a small number of times. This chain links TRBV14 with TRBJ1-5; D ambiguous. Looked up from germline, CDR1 is SGHDN and CDR2 is FVKESK. V lost 3 bases to trimming and J lost 6 bases, with 9 bases between them. There are 13 residues in the CDR3. Here the CDR3 DNA reads TGTGCCAGCAGCCAGGGGAGGCTTCAGCCCCAGCATTTT. Translated: CASSQGRLQPQHF.

This clonotype occurred a few times. The V and J genes are TRBV5-1 and TRBJ1-2, with 10 bases fitting TRBD1. After removal of 0 bases from V and 6 bases from J, the junction contained 5 bases not matched to a gene. The germline V gene encodes CDR1 SGHRS and CDR2 YFSETQ. The CDR3 sequence is 15 residues long. CDR3 bases: TGCGCCAGCAGCTTGGAGGGGACAGGGGAGAATGGCTACACCTTC. Amino acid sequence: CASSLEGTGENGYTF.

The sample holds many counts of this clonotype. The chain couples TRBV27 to TRBJ1-6; D is perhaps TRBD1 (5 bases). CDR3 length equals 16 residues. CDR1 is MNHEY and CDR2 is SMNVEV in the germline V gene (reference sequence). With 6 bases removed from V and 0 bases from J, the gap between germline ends came to 12 bases. The CDR3 DNA follows: TGTGCCAGCAGGAGGGGTTTGAGCTCCTATAATTCACCCCTCCACTTT. Its protein is CASRRGLSSYNSPLHF.

This clonotype has a count of ten or more. J is TRBJ2-7 and V is TRBV7-3, with 7 nucleotides matching TRBD2. Trimming cost V 5 bases and J 3 bases; bases outside gene matches: 4. The V gene's germline CDR1 is SGHTA and CDR2 FQGTGA. This CDR3 has 13 amino acids. In DNA, the CDR3 is TGTGCCAGCAGCCCGACTAGCAGCTACGAGCAGTACTTC. It codes for CASSPTSSYEQYF.

The chain recombines TRBV28 with TRBJ2-3; possible D gene TRBD1, 6 bases. V dropped 6 bases and J dropped 6 bases, with 16 bases sitting between them. From germline, CDR1 is MDHEN and CDR2 SYDVKM. The CDR3 extends over 14 amino acids. The CDR3 DNA sequence: TGTGCCAGCAGGGGAGTATACCAGGGGGATACGCAGTATTTT. This codes for CASRGVYQGDTQYF.

In its sample, this clonotype was seen a few times. The rearrangement links TRBV20-1 to TRBJ1-5; no clear D gene. CDR3 length equals 9 residues. CDR1 DFQATT and CDR2 SNEGSKA come from the germline V gene (reference sequence). The CDR3 protein is CSPRRPQHF. For the CDR3, the DNA is TGCAGCCCCCGTAGACCCCAGCATTTT.

This sequence joins TRBV27 and TRBJ2-7, with 13 positions matching TRBD2. The CDR3 loop spans 15 amino acids. J was trimmed by 2 bases and V by 5 bases; bases with no gene match: 3. The germline gives CDR1 MNHEY, CDR2 SMNVEV (reference sequence). CDR3 in amino acids: CASSAGLAGAYEQYF. CDR3 sequence (DNA): TGTGCCAGCAGTGCCGGACTAGCGGGAGCCTACGAGCAGTACTTC.

The gene calls are TRBV30 and TRBJ1-2, with a weak D call TRBD1 (5 bases). From germline, CDR1 is GTSNPN and CDR2 SVGIG (reference sequence). V lost 4 bases to trimming and J lost 8 bases, with 14 bases between them. The CDR3 totals 12 residues. CDR3 in amino acids: CAWTGNVGGYTF. CDR3 sequence (DNA): TGTGCCTGGACAGGGAACGTCGGGGGCTACACCTTC. The whole variable domain, remainder taken from reference TRBV30 and TRBJ1-2, is SQTIHQWPATLVQPVGSPLSLECTVEGTSNPNLYWYRQAAGRGLQLLFYSVGIGQISSEVPQNLSASRPQDRQFILSSKKLLLSDSGFYLCAWTGNVGGYTFGSGTRLTVV.

The chain uses TRBV15 and TRBJ2-2; D call uncertain. V was cut by 5 bases and J by 3 bases, with 10 bases left in between. The CDR3 extends over 14 amino acids. The germline V gene has CDR1 LNHNV and CDR2 YYDKDF (reference sequence). In DNA, the CDR3 is TGTGCCACCAGCGCAGAAAAGGACACCGGGGAGCTGTTTTTT. Protein: CATSAEKDTGELFF.

This clonotype was detected only a few times. V gene TRBV28 combines with J gene TRBJ2-5; 12 nucleotides line up with TRBD2. The CDR3 consists of 16 residues. Trimming cost V 6 bases and J 7 bases; bases outside gene matches: 12. The V gene's germline CDR1 is MDHEN and CDR2 SYDVKM. CDR3: CASSTGLAGLMVTQYF. CDR3 nucleotide sequence: TGTGCCAGCAGCACTGGACTAGCGGGGCTCATGGTGACCCAGTACTTC.

This clonotype was seen only a few times. The V gene is TRBV5-6, the J gene TRBJ2-1, with D possibly being TRBD2 (6 bases). Trimming cost V 0 bases and J 4 bases, with 8 bases left between them. This CDR3 comprises 14 residues. Looked up from germline, CDR1 is SGHDT and CDR2 is YYEEEE. The CDR3, as DNA: TGTGCCAGCAGCTTGGTTAGCGGTTACAATGAGCAGTTCTTC. Translated: CASSLVSGYNEQFF.

This clonotype came up a few times. This chain uses TRBV11-2 with TRBJ2-6; 10 bases match TRBD2. Germline lookup yields CDR1 SGHAT and CDR2 FQNNGV. After removal of 4 bases from V and 0 bases from J, the junction contained 12 bases not matched to a gene. CDR3 length equals 20 residues. The CDR3 here is CASSSHRRTSGSSGANVLTF. As DNA, the CDR3 is TGTGCCAGCAGCTCCCACCGGCGGACTAGCGGATCCTCTGGGGCCAACGTCCTGACTTTC.

V usage is TRBV4-1 and J usage is TRBJ2-7; TRBD1 agrees at 8 bases. The J segment lost 6 bases and the V segment lost 2 bases, leaving 9 bases of the junction unmatched. The CDR3 loop spans 15 amino acids. The germline V gene encodes CDR1 MGHRA and CDR2 YSYEKL. The CDR3 is CASSQLQGVPGEQYF. The CDR3 region has the DNA TGCGCCAGCAGCCAATTACAGGGGGTCCCAGGCGAGCAGTACTTC.

Only a few counts were recorded for this clonotype. The chain joins TRBV12-3 or TRBV12-4 to TRBJ1-6; D is perhaps TRBD1 (6 bases). V was clipped by 8 bases and J by 10 bases, with 21 bases between them. The CDR3 runs 15 residues. The CDR3 region is CASPKKDSPHSPLHF. The DNA of the CDR3 is TGTGCCAGCCCAAAGAAGGACAGCCCGCACTCACCCCTCCACTTT.

The chain couples TRBV7-9 to TRBJ2-2; D is uncertain. V was shortened by 3 bases and J by 0 bases, with 5 bases between the two germline ends. The CDR3 has 14 residues. The V gene's germline CDR1 is SEHNR and CDR2 FQNEAQ (reference sequence). CDR3 amino acids: CASSFSPNTGELFF. In nucleotides, the CDR3 is TGTGCCAGCAGCTTTTCACCGAACACCGGGGAGCTGTTTTTT.

This clonotype appeared a few times. The gene calls are TRBV9 and TRBJ2-7; D not resolved. V was shortened by 0 bases and J by 5 bases, with 3 bases between the two germline ends. This CDR3 contains 11 residues. Per the germline V gene, CDR1 is SGDLS and CDR2 is YYNGEE. In nucleotides, the CDR3 is TGTGCCAGCAGCGTAGGGGACGAGCAGTACTTC. Its translation: CASSVGDEQYF.

This clonotype was counted a few times. The chain links TRBV3-1 to TRBJ2-5, with a possible D match to TRBD1 (5 bases). Trimming cost V 4 bases and J 2 bases, with 14 bases left between them. Germline CDR1 reads LGHDT; CDR2 reads YNNKEL (reference sequence). The CDR3 has 15 amino acids. CDR3 region: CASSRPTVSQETQYF. In DNA form, the CDR3 reads TGTGCCAGCAGCCGCCCGACAGTCTCTCAAGAGACCCAGTACTTC.